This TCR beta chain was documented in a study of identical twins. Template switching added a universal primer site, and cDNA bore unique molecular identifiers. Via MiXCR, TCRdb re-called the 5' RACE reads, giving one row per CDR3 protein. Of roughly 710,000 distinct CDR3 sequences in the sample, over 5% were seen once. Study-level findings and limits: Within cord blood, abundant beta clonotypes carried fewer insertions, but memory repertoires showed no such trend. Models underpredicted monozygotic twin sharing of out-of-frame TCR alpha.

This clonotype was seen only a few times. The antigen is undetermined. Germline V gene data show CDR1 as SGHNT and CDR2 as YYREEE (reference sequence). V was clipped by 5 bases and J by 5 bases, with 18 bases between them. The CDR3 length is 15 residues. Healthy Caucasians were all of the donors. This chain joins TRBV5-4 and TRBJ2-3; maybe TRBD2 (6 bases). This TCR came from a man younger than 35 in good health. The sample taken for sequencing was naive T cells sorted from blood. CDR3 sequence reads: CASRPGLGKIDTQYF. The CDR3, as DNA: TGTGCCAGCAGACCGGGACTGGGAAAGATAGATACGCAGTATTTT.